This T cell receptor (beta chain) was identified in a study of blood T cells in healthy people across ages (dated by TCRdb to between 2015 and 2017). As for the study more broadly: In model experiments, template switching captured roughly one uniquely barcoded TCR beta cDNA molecule for every two T cells. The donors were split into four age groups: young (average 16 years), middle-aged (roughly 42), aged (approximately 60) and long-lived (over 80). The study measured age-related changes in TCR beta repertoire diversity using deep sequencing normalized with unique cDNA molecular identifiers. Donors of different ages were randomly distributed across sequencing lanes to avoid experimental bias. Two additional independent replicas of 1 million unique cDNA reads from the same blood draw were analyzed for two donors (one aged 18 to 29 and one aged 80 or older). What the research found in general, with its limitations: The CMV infection status of donors was not known, potentially confounding age-related changes in expanded clonotypes. Because profiling used bulk unsorted PBMCs, naive and antigen-experienced compartments could not be compared conclusively. Estimates of total diversity based on one million sequenced T cells were regarded as lower bounds and as underestimates. A strong correlation was found between observed TCR beta diversity and the percentage of naive T cells measured by flow cytometry. Observed TCR beta diversity per million T cells fell roughly linearly with age, and a significant reduction was already apparent by age about 38. Compared with the aged group, the long-lived group had more naive CD4+ T cells, fewer expanded clones and increased TCR diversity, suggesting age selection.

The donors were roughly 38 Caucasian individuals from Russia, aged roughly 6 to 100 years, who were systemically healthy. Each donor gave ten milliliters of peripheral blood, drawn into EDTA-treated Vacutainer tubes. Ficoll-Paque density-gradient centrifugation was used to isolate PBMCs, with at least 7 million obtained per sample. Trizol reagent was used to extract total RNA from PBMCs, with at least 5.5 micrograms per sample. The percentages of naive CD45RAhigh/CD27high T cells were determined by flow cytometry on a PBMC aliquot from every donor. This clonotype was counted between two and nine times. Its target antigen remains unknown. Base qualities are not provided; no much larger clone lies one nucleotide away. Reading the germline V gene (reference sequence) gives CDR1 GTSNPN and CDR2 SVGIG. V and J lose 0 bases and 8 bases, and a span of 13 bases separates them. From the cysteine up to the phenylalanine, the CDR3 has a length of 13 residues. The CDR3 DNA has 39 bases and is translated from base 1.

Library preparation was by 5' RACE. Sequencing used an Illumina HiSeq 2500. A second PCR of 7 to 11 cycles was performed with a sample-barcoded 5' primer and a J-beta primer mix. A unique molecular identifier was introduced onto each TCR beta cDNA molecule by a template-switch 5' adaptor carrying 12 random nucleotides. Each sample yielded at least 3 million CDR3-containing paired-end reads. First-strand cDNA synthesis was performed from all RNA using the Mint cDNA synthesis kit, with priming by a TRBC-specific oligonucleotide. Following uracil-DNA glycosylase treatment, all cDNA underwent a first 18-cycle PCR with the universal primers M1SS and BC2_uni_R. Per the original workflow: Normalization of each sample was performed by random selection of 1 million high-quality reads, each carrying a distinct molecular identifier. Reads with shared molecular identifiers were discarded instead of being binned into consensus sequences. CDR3 identification, clonotype clustering and error correction used MiTCR with a Q25 quality threshold and the strictest error-elimination algorithm. A nonparametric unseen species model with Euler transformation was used to estimate a lower bound on total TCR beta diversity. TCRdb trimmed public reads at Q25 via fastp, called clones via MiXCR and kept in-frame beta chains. Records with the same CDR3 protein are collapsed into one entry carrying the most frequent genes and DNA. TCRdb, not the original authors, processed these V and J calls. The sample contains over 500,000 distinct CDR3 sequences, 52% of them found a single time. Roughly 13% of the sample belongs to the ten largest clones.

The sequence is built from TRBV30 and TRBJ1-2, with TRBD1 perhaps the D gene, on 6 matching bases. The TCR sequence derives from a woman of 80 years or more in good health. Material: blood. The CDR3 loop reads CAWSVIQGGGYTF. The nucleotide sequence reads as follows: TGTGCCTGGAGTGTAATACAGGGAGGCGGCTACACCTTC.